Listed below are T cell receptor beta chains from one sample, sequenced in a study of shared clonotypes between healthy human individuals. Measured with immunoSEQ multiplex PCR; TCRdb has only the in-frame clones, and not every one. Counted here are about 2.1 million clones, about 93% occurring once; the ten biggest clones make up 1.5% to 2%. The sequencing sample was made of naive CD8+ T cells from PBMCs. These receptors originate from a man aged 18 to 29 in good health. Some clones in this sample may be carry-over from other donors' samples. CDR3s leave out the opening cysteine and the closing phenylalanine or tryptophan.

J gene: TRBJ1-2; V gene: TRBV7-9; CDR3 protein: ASSEQGNPNYGYT
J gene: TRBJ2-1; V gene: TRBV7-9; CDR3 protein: ASSPGLAGDSSYNEQF
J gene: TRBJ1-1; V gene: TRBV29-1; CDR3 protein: SGTGAGTEAF
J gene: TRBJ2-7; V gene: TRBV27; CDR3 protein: ASRVLVGFEQY
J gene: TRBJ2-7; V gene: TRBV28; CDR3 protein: ASSPGTGISYEQY
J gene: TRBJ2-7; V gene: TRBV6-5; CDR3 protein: ASSSYGTRIYEQY
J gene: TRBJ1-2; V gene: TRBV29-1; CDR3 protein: SVEDWAGGVYGYT
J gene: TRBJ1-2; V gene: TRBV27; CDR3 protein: VSSPWGDGYT
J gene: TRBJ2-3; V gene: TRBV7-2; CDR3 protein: ASSLGAGYTDTQY
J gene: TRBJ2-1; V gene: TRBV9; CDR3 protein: ASSVGGSYNEQF
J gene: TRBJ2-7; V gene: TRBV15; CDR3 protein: ATSRTSGIHEQY
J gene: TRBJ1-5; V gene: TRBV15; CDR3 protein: ATSRTGSRDYSNQPQH
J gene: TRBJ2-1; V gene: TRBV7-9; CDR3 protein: ASSLGGLYNEQF
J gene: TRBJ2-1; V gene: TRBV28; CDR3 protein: ATRTRTGRSYNEQF
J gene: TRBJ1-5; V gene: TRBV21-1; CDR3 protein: ASSKSNQPQH
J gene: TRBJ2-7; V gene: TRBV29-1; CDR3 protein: SASGTGDSYEQY
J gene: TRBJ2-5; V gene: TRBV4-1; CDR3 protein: ASSHLYETQY
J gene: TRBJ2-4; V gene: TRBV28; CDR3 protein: ASSLWAREGLAKNIQY
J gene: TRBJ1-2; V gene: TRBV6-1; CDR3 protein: ASTMTGGMGGYT
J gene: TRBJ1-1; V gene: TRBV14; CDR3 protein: ASSQEYHTEAF
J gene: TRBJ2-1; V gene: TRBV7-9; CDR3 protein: ASSGPNEQF
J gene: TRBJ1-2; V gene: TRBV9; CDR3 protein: ASKRTGDNYGYT
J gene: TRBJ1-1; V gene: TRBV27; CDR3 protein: ASSPTGNTEAF
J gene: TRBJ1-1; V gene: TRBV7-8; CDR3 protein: ASSLSGNTEAF
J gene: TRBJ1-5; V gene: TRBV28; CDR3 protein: ASSLGTVSNQPQH
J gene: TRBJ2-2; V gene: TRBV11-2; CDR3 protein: ASSELTNRWELF
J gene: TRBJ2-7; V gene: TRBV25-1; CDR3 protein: ASSLGEQY
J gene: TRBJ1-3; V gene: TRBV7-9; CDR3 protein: ASSPSGGSGNTIY
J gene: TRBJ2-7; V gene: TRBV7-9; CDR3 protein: ASSSPSPRRSSRDYEQY
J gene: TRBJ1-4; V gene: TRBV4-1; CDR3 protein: ASSPRAQFGEKLF
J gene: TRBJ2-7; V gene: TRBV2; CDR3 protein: ASLSGSSYEQY
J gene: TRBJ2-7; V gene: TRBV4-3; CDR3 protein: ASSQDVVTPYEQY
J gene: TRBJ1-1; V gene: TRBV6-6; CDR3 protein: ASSKSQWNTEAF
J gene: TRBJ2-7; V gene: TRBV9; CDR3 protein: ASSPWTGTEQY
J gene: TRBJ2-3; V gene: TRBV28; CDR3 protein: ASSPKGLAGLNTDTQY
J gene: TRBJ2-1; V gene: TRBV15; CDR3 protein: ATSRPPPGLAREQF
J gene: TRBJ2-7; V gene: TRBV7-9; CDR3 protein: ASSSSNRGLSSYEQY
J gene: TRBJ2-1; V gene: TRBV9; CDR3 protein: ASSGDAYSYNEQF
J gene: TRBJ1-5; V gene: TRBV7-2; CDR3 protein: ASRKWTGGSLSEQPQH
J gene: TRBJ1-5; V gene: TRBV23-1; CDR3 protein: ASSQSGTGVYNQPQH
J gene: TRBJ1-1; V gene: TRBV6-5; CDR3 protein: ASSYGEGVTEAF
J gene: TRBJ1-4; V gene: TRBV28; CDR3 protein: ASRDRGPMTTNEKLF
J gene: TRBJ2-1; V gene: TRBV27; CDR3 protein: ASSLVTGAVDEQF
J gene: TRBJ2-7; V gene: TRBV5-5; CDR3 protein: ASSLDGFPSGYEQY
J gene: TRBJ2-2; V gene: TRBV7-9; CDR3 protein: ASSSTLLTGVPNTGELF
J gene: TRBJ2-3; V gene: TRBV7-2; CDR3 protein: ASSLFEREFADTQY
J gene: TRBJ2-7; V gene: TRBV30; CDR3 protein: AWSLTSDSYEQY
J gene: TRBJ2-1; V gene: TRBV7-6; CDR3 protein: ASSPLNYNEQF
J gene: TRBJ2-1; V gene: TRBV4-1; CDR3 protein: ASSQEDLAGNEQF
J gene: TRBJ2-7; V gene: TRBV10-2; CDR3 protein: ASSEIPGIGLAGGPRNEQY
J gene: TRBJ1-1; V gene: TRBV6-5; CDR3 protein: ASRRGPGTEAF
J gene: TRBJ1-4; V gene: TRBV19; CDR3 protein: ASNTGGSEKLF
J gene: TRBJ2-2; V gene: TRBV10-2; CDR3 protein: ASSERLALNTGELF
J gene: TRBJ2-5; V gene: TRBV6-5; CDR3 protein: ASSPRVQETQY